The TCR beta chain under discussion was sequenced for a study of cytomegalovirus exposure and HLA in healthy donors. In the study overall: Unique TCR beta sequences numbering fewer than 130 million came from approximately 180 million T cells in an earlier analysis. Study observations and caveats: Most subjects had HLA-A and HLA-B alleles reportedly predicted accurately by TCR beta sequences. What a later analysis showed was that several of the most significant clusters appeared linked to common viral pathogens.

A note on this clone: Its antigen is not identified.

Trimming cost V 5 bases and J 7 bases; bases outside gene matches: 8. The length of the CDR3 is 15 residues. Amplification used 60 Vbeta primers and 13 Jbeta primers. The assay was immunoSEQ multiplex PCR, and TCRdb's table has in-frame clones only and misses some. The sample shows around 150,000 clones, 75% to 90% of them seen only once. Source material: PBMCs. The TCR was taken from a girl aged 2 to 9 in good health and CMV-seropositive. The chain uses TRBV5-3 and TRBJ2-4; 11 nucleotides line up with TRBD2. TRBV5-3 is assigned to the ORF class and has an uncertain function. The CDR3 sequence is CARSLPGTSGNIQYF. CDR3 DNA sequence: TGTGCCAGAAGTTTACCCGGGACTAGCGGCAACATTCAGTACTTC.